Here is one T cell receptor (beta chain) with its context. This entry is derived from a study of Ad26.COV2.S vaccination and SARS-CoV-2 variants. Sequenced by immunoSEQ multiplex PCR; TCRdb stores in-frame clones only, minus some. This table holds roughly 300,000 clones, around nine tenths found once. Noted treatment: over 15 received Ad26.COV2.S at low or high dose, single or two shots; a few received placebo; per-sample allocation not given. Sampling occurred on day 63 after the first vaccine or placebo injection. The sample here was peripheral blood, taken in a trial of Ad26.COV2.S vaccine versus placebo. The receptor was derived from a person aged 18-65 years who received the Ad26.COV2.S COVID-19 vaccine or a placebo.

The CDR3 coding sequence is TGTGCCAGCAGCTTATATGCGGGTCGGGACCGTGTATTGAACACTGAAGCTTTCTTT. Amino acid sequence: CASSLYAGRDRVLNTEAFF. This chain connects TRBV7-4 to TRBJ1-1; perhaps TRBD1 as D (5 bases). The CDR3 covers 19 residues. Germline CDR1 is SGHVT and CDR2 is SQSDAQ. The V gene lost 2 bases and the J gene lost 0 bases, with 22 bases spanning the gap.